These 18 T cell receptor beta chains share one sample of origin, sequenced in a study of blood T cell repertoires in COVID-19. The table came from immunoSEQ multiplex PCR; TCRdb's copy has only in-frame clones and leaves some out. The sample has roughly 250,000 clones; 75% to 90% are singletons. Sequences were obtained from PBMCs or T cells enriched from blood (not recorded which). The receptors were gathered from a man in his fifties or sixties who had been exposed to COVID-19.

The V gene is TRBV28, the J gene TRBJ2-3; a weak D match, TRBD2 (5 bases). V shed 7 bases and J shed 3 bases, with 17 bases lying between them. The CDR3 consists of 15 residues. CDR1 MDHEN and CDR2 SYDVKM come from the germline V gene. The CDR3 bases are TGTGCCAGCAAATCTCGGGGTTTAGGGACAGATACGCAGTATTTT. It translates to CASKSRGLGTDTQYF.

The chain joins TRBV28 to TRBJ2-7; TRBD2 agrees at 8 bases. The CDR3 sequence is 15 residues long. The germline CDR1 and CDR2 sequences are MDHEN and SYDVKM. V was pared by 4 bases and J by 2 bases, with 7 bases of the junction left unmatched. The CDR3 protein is CASSSPGGATYEQYF. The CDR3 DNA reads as TGTGCCAGCAGTTCTCCGGGGGGGGCAACCTACGAGCAGTACTTC.

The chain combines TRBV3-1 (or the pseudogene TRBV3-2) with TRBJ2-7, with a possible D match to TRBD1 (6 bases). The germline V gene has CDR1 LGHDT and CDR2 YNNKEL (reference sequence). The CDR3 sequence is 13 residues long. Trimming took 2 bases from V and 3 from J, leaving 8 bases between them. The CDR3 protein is CASSQRGHYEQYV. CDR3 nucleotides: TGTGCCAGCAGCCAAAGGGGACACTACGAGCAGTACGTC.

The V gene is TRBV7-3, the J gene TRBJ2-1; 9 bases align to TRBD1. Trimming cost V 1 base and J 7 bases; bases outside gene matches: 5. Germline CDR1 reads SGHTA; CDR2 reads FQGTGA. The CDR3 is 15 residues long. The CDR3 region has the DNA TGTGCCAGCAGCTTAATAGGGACAGGGCTGAATGAGCAGTTCTTC. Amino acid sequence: CASSLIGTGLNEQFF.

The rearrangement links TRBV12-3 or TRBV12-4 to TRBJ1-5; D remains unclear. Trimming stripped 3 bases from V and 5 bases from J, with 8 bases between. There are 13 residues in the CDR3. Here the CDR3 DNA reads TGTGCCAGCAGTTTTTCCAGATATCAGCCCCAGCATTTT. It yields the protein CASSFSRYQPQHF.

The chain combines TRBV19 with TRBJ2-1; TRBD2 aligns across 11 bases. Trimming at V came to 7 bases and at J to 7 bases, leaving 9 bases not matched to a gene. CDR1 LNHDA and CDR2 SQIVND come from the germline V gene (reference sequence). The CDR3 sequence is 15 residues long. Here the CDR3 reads CASTRTSGLLNEQFF. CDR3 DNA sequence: TGTGCCAGTACCCGGACTAGCGGGTTACTGAATGAGCAGTTCTTC. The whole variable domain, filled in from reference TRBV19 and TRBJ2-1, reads DGGITQSPKYLFRKEGQNVTLSCEQNLNHDAMYWYRQDPGQGLRLIYYSQIVNDFQKGDIAEGYSVSREKKESFPLTVTSAQKNPTAFYLCASTRTSGLLNEQFFGPGTRLTVL.

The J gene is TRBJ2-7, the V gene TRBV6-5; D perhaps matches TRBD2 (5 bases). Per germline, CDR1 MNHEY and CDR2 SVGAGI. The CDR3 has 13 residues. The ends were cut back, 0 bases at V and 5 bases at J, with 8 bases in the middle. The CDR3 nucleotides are TGTGCCAGCAGTTACTCCTCCGGGAACGAGCAGTACTTC. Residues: CASSYSSGNEQYF.

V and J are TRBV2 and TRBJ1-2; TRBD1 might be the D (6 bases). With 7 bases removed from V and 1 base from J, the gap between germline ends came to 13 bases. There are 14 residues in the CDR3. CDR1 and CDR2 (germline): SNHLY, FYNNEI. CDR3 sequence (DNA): TGTGCCAGCACACAGGGAACGCTTAACTATGGCTACACCTTC. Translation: CASTQGTLNYGYTF.

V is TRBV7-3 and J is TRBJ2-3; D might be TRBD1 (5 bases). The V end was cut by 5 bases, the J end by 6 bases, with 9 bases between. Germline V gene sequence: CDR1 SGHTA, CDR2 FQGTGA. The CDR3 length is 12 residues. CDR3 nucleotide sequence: TGTGCCAGCAGCGGGGCTAAGGATACGCAGTATTTT. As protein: CASSGAKDTQYF.

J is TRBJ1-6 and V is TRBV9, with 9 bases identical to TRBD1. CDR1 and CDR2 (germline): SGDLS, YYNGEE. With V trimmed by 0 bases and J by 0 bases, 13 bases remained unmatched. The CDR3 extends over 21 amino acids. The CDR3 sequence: CASSVAPGTGGSSSYNSPLHF. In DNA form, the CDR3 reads TGTGCCAGCAGCGTAGCTCCGGGTACAGGGGGCTCTAGCTCCTATAATTCACCCCTCCACTTT. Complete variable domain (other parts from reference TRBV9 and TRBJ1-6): DSGVTQTPKHLITATGQRVTLRCSPRSGDLSVYWYQQSLDQGLQFLIQYYNGEERAKGNILERFSAQQFPDLHSELNLSSLELGDSALYFCASSVAPGTGGSSSYNSPLHFGNGTRLTVT.

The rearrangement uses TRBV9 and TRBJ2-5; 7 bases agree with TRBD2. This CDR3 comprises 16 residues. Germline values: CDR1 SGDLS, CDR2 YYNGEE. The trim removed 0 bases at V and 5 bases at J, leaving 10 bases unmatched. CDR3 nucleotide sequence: TGTGCCAGCAGCGTAGGAGGAAGGGAGGGCGCCGAGACCCAGTACTTC. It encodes CASSVGGREGAETQYF. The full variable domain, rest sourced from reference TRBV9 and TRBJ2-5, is DSGVTQTPKHLITATGQRVTLRCSPRSGDLSVYWYQQSLDQGLQFLIQYYNGEERAKGNILERFSAQQFPDLHSELNLSSLELGDSALYFCASSVGGREGAETQYFGPGTRLLVL.

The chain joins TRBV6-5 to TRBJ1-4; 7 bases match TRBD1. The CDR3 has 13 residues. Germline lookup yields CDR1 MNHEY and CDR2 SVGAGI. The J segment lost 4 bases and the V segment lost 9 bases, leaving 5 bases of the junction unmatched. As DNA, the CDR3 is TGTGCCAGTCGGGACAGCGGTAATGAAAAACTGTTTTTT. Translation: CASRDSGNEKLFF.

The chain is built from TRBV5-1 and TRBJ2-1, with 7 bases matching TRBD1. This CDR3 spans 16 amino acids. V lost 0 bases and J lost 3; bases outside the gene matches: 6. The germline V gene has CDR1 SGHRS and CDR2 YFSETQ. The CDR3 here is CASSLAWSGGYNEQFF. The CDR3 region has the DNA TGCGCCAGCAGCTTGGCCTGGTCAGGGGGCTACAATGAGCAGTTCTTC.

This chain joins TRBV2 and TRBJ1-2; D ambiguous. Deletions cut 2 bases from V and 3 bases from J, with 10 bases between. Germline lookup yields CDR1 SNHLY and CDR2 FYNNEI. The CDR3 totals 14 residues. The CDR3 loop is CASSETRNYYGYTF. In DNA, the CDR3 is TGTGCCAGCAGTGAAACCAGGAATTACTATGGCTACACCTTC.

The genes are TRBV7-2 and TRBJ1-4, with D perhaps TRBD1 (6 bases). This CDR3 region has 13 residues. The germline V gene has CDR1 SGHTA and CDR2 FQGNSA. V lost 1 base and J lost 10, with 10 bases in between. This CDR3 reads CASSLGGQRKLFF. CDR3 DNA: TGTGCCAGCAGCTTAGGGGGGCAGAGAAAACTGTTTTTT.

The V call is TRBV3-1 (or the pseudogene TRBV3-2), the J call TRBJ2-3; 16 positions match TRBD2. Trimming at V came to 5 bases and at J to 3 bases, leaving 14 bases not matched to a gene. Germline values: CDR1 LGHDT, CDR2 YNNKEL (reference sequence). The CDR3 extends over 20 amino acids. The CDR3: CASSAGLAGGWGSGTDTQYF. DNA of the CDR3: TGTGCCAGCAGCGCGGGACTAGCGGGAGGGTGGGGGAGTGGTACAGATACGCAGTATTTT.

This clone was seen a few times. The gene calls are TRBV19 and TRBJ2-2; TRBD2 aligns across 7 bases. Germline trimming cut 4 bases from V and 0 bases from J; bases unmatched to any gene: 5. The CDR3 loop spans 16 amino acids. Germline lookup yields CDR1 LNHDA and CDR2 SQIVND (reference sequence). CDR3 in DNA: TGTGCCAGTAGTAAGCGGGGTGGCGCGAACACCGGGGAGCTGTTTTTT. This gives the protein CASSKRGGANTGELFF.

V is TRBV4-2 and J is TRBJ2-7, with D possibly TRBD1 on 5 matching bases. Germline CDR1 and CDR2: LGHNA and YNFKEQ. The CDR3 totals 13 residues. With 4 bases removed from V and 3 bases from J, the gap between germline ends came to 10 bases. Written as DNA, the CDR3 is TGTGCCAGCAGCCTAAGGGGCAGCTACGAGCAGTACTTC. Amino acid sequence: CASSLRGSYEQYF.